This T cell receptor beta chain was identified in a study of blood T cell repertoires in COVID-19. CDR1 LGHDT and CDR2 YNNKEL come from the germline V gene (reference sequence). This CDR3 spans 19 amino acids. J gave up 4 bases and V 2 bases, and 10 bases lay outside the gene matches. Profiled with immunoSEQ multiplex PCR; TCRdb holds only in-frame clones, not every one. Among approximately 110,000 clones listed, approximately 74% were seen once. This clonotype was sampled from an elderly man with COVID-19, enrolled during active disease. What was sequenced was peripheral blood. V is TRBV3-1 (or the pseudogene TRBV3-2) and J is TRBJ2-3, with 15 bases aligning to TRBD2. In DNA, the CDR3 is TGTGCCAGCAGCCAAACAAGGACTAGCGGGAGGGGCTATCCAGATACGCAGTATTTT. As protein: CASSQTRTSGRGYPDTQYF.